Detailed here is one TCR beta chain. Its antigen is currently not known. No much larger clonotype is one base removed from it; base qualities were not supplied. The library was prepared using 5' RACE. Sequencing relied on an Illumina HiSeq 2000. Template switching introduced a universal primer binding site; the final cDNA contained a unique molecular identifier, enabling accurate counting of TCR cDNA molecules. First-strand cDNA for TCR alpha and beta chains was synthesized from specific primers in the conserved constant-segment region. To control for contamination, each cDNA library was double barcoded with a SMART-Mk sample barcode plus Illumina barcodes. TruSeq adapter sequences and Illumina sample barcodes were added in two successive PCR steps. Sequencing of the TCR alpha and beta cDNA libraries was done on the Illumina HiSeq platform using custom primers. Regarding the original processing steps: MiGEC was used to process raw reads and extract unique molecular identifiers, and MiXCR was used to find CDR3 positions. Recombination models were inferred per individual with the repgenHMM and IGoR tools using an EM algorithm. The tcR package in R was used for shared clonotype analysis, with sharing normalized by the product of cloneset sizes. To study raw recombination without the effects of thymic and clonal selection, out-of-frame nonproductive sequences were analyzed. In TCRdb, the public reads were trimmed at Q25 with fastp and aligned with MiXCR, with productive beta chains retained. All rows with the same CDR3 protein become a single entry with the most common DNA and genes. TCRdb, not the authors, supplied the V and J calls. This sample has 400,000 to 650,000 distinct CDR3 sequences in its table, and approximately 22% of those were observed once. 0.8% to 1% of the sample is taken by the ten largest.

This sample stems from a study of identical twins (dated by TCRdb to between 2015 and 2016). For the wider study: The study deep-sequenced TCR alpha and beta repertoires from monozygotic twins, unrelated adults of various ages and cord blood to test whether fetal clonotypes persist. Replicate twin experiments were performed at different times using different library preparation protocols to rule out contamination.

Every donor was a healthy Caucasian. Three pairs of female monozygotic twins, all aged about 18 to 30 years, made up the twin cohort. Positive isolation kits from Invitrogen were used to isolate CD4+ and CD8+ T cell populations. Including cysteine and phenylalanine, the CDR3 has 10 amino acids. Just the 30-base CDR3 DNA is kept, in frame starting at base 1. CDR1 MDHEN and CDR2 SYDVKM are derived from the germline V gene. V gives up 8 bases and J gives up 8 bases, and the segment between their germline ends measures 8 bases. The investigation overall reported the following: Conclusions relied on cross-sectional statistical analysis, since the same donors could not be followed over many years. Zero-insertion analyses could be partly confounded by invariant T cells such as MAIT and iNKT, although diverse VJ usage argued against such confounding for most clonotypes. In beta out-of-frame sequences, excess twin sharing was weaker, because having fewer shared sequences lowered the signal-to-noise ratio. In monozygotic twins, recombination models systematically underestimated out-of-frame TCR alpha sharing, but the models matched the sharing seen between unrelated individuals. Out-of-frame TCR alpha sequences shared between twins showed an excess of low generation-probability sequences compared with coincidental sharing between unrelated individuals. Fewer insertions were carried by abundant cord blood beta clonotypes, a similar but weaker trend appeared in young adult naive repertoires, and no such trend appeared in memory repertoires.

This sample was also put to use in a study of T cells expressing NK-cell markers. The second paper states: Three sorted T-cell subsets (CD3+CD56+NKG2C+, CD3+CD56+NKG2C- and CD3+CD56-NKG2C+) from roughly eight donors had their TCR beta-chain repertoires profiled. Among the eight sequenced donors, only one was HCMV-seronegative, while the other seven were HCMV-seropositive. In several experiments an anti-gammadeltaTCR antibody was added to restrict sorting to alphabetaTCR-expressing T cells. In roughly six donors, the dominant CD3+CD56+NKG2C+ clonotypes were among the top 10 CD8+ clonotypes and accounted for about 1.0-8% of CD8+ T cells. Those dominant clonotypes were again the most abundant among CD3+CD56-NKG2C+ cells in a handful of donors, at about 28.3-60.1%. Whether the expanded NKG2C-expressing T cell clones were specific for HCMV antigens was left unclear. The eight sequenced donors were randomly selected healthy volunteers, three men and five women. To determine HCMV serostatus, a commercial ELISA kit was used to detect HCMV-specific IgG in serum. MIGEC was used to demultiplex reads and group the reads by UMI, and MiTCR was used to assemble and quantify clonotypes. To exclude erroneous sequences, only TCR cDNA sequences supported by at least two reads were retained. The tcR package was used for downstream repertoire analysis, with clonotypes matched between fractions based on CDR3 nucleotide sequence plus V segment. VDJmatch was used to annotate antigen specificity against VDJdb, with one amino acid substitution allowed in CDR3.

The sample was CD4+ T cells sorted from blood. This TCR derives from a woman under 30 in good health. In this chain, TRBV28 is recombined with TRBJ2-3; the D assignment is uncertain and may be TRBD1 or TRBD2, with 5 bases supporting each. The DNA sequence reads TGTGCCAGCTCCGGGGCTACGCAGTATTTT. Its translation reads: CASSGATQYF. Supplemented by the reference TRBV28 and TRBJ2-3 proteins around the CDR3, the complete variable domain is DVKVTQSSRYLVKRTGEKVFLECVQDMDHENMFWYRQDPGLGLRLIYFSYDVKMKEKGDIPEGYSVSREKKERFSLILESASTNQTSMYLCASSGATQYFGPGTRLTVL.